The rows below give T cell receptor beta chains drawn from one sample of a study of T cell responses to AZD1222 COVID-19 vaccine. Method: immunoSEQ multiplex PCR; TCRdb's copy keeps in-frame clones and lacks some. The sample records 86,000 or so clones, under 95% being singletons. The input for sequencing was peripheral blood, taken on day 0 of AZD1222 vaccination. These receptors were taken from an adult in good health. Both conserved end residues are part of each CDR3. Fields, in order: clone size, J gene, D gene, V gene, CDR3 DNA, CDR3 protein. A D gene is named only where the DNA matches it firmly. Part of the rows lack a size; the others show once, few, many or a class for expanded clones.

size: NA
J: TRBJ1-5
D: NA
V: TRBV11-2
DNA: TGTGCCAGCAGCCCATCATCGACCGGAGGGGACAATCAGCCCCAGCATTTT
CDR3: CASSPSSTGGDNQPQHF

size: many
J: TRBJ1-2
D: TRBD1
V: TRBV29-1
DNA: TGCAGCGTTGAGCCAGGGGGGTGGTATGGCTACACCTTC
CDR3: CSVEPGGWYGYTF

size: once
J: TRBJ2-3
D: NA
V: TRBV9
DNA: TGTGCCAGCAGCGAGGGGACTTCTCTCCCCACAGATACGCAGTATTTT
CDR3: CASSEGTSLPTDTQYF

size: once
J: TRBJ2-1
D: TRBD2
V: TRBV6-5
DNA: TGTGCCAGCGTTACTAGCGGGGGCAATGAGCAGTTCTTC
CDR3: CASVTSGGNEQFF

size: NA
J: TRBJ1-2
D: NA
V: TRBV9
DNA: TGTGCCAGCAGCGTAGAGGGGACGGTAAACTATGGCTACACCTTC
CDR3: CASSVEGTVNYGYTF

size: NA
J: TRBJ2-1
D: NA
V: TRBV5-1
DNA: TGCGCCAGCAGCTTAGACAGCTCCTACAATGAGCAGTTCTTC
CDR3: CASSLDSSYNEQFF

size: NA
J: TRBJ2-2
D: NA
V: TRBV2
DNA: TGTGCCAGCAGGTGGGGCAGCACCGGGGAGCTGTTTTTT
CDR3: CASRWGSTGELFF

size: NA
J: TRBJ2-5
D: TRBD1
V: TRBV29-1
DNA: TGCAGCGTTGAAGGAGTGACAGGGGCAGAGACCCAGTACTTC
CDR3: CSVEGVTGAETQYF

size: once
J: TRBJ2-3
D: NA
V: TRBV19
DNA: TGTGCCAGTAGCCTTACTCGAGATACGCAGTATTTT
CDR3: CASSLTRDTQYF

size: NA
J: TRBJ2-3
D: TRBD2
V: TRBV4-1
DNA: TGCGCCAGCAGCCAAGACCCTAGCGGGTCTAGCACAGATACGCAGTATTTT
CDR3: CASSQDPSGSSTDTQYF

size: NA
J: TRBJ1-5
D: NA
V: TRBV6-5
DNA: TGTGCCAGCAGGGTAGGGGGGACCCCCCAGCATTTT
CDR3: CASRVGGTPQHF

size: NA
J: TRBJ1-5
D: TRBD1
V: TRBV5-6
DNA: TGTGCCAGCAGCTTAGACAGGGCCCAGCCCCAGCATTTT
CDR3: CASSLDRAQPQHF

size: NA
J: TRBJ1-1
D: NA
V: TRBV4-2
DNA: TGTGCCAGCAGCCCCAAGCCGACTCAGGACACTGAAGCTTTCTTT
CDR3: CASSPKPTQDTEAFF

size: few
J: TRBJ2-7
D: NA
V: TRBV25-1
DNA: TGTGCCAGCAGTGGACGGGAGAGGGAGCAGTACTTC
CDR3: CASSGREREQYF